This T cell receptor beta chain comes out of a study of blood T cell repertoires in COVID-19. For the study at large: In each case, the material was cDNA or gDNA derived from T cells, B-cell-depleted T cells, or PBMCs.

The protocol was immunoSEQ multiplex PCR, while the TCRdb copy is restricted to in-frame clones and leaves out a portion. The sample has 100,000 or so clones; around 90% are singletons. The germline V gene has CDR1 SGHAT and CDR2 FQNNGV. The length of the CDR3 is 17 residues. V shed 4 bases, J shed 5 bases, and the junction held 16 bases outside the gene matches. The V gene is TRBV11-2, the J gene TRBJ1-1; TRBD1 matches 7 bases. The TCR was taken from a man between 65 and 80 years old with acute or convalescent COVID-19. Source material: peripheral blood. CDR3 nucleotides: TGTGCCAGCAGCTCCCCAACCGCGGAGAGGGGGCTGACTGAAGCTTTCTTT. This sequence encodes CASSSPTAERGLTEAFF.